The clone carrying this T cell receptor (beta chain) was counted between two and nine times. Its antigen is undetermined. Constant-segment primers were used for 5'RACE, and the resulting TCR alpha and TCR beta cDNA libraries carried sample barcodes and UMIs. A single record per CDR3 protein comes from TCRdb applying MiXCR to the 5' RACE reads. The sample lists about 440,000 distinct CDR3 sequences; 20% were seen once. This sample is drawn from a study of T-cell memory formation after mild COVID-19. General observations from the study: The pre-infection memory compartment contained some responding clones, suggesting cross-reactive memory joined.

The sequence was collected from an adult woman who had mild COVID-19 (a few samples of this study predate the infection). Cell type and time point are not known. Specimen: PBMCs or a T cell subset sorted from them (not recorded which).

The CDR3 bases are TGTGCCAGCAGCCAAGATCAGGGCTTCGGAAACACCATATATTTT. This translates into CASSQDQGFGNTIYF. The chain joins TRBV3-1 to TRBJ1-3; weak D call: TRBD1 (5 bases). This CDR3 is 15 amino acids long. CDR1 LGHDT and CDR2 YNNKEL come from the germline V gene (reference sequence). V was pared by 0 bases and J by 4 bases, with 10 bases between.